Shown below are 28 T cell receptor beta chains from a single sample sequenced in a study of blood T cell repertoires in COVID-19. Profiled with immunoSEQ multiplex PCR; TCRdb holds only in-frame clones, not every one. The sample carries about 210,000 clones, just under 85% recorded once. The sequenced material came from peripheral blood. The receptors here all came from a woman in her fifties or sixties with active or convalescent COVID-19.

In this sample, this clone turned up once. The chain recombines TRBV2 with TRBJ2-7; TRBD2 matches at 7 bases. Per germline, CDR1 SNHLY and CDR2 FYNNEI. J was trimmed by 6 bases and V by 6 bases; bases with no gene match: 8. The CDR3 loop spans 13 amino acids. CDR3 amino acids: CASSVSLAVEQYF. CDR3 sequence (DNA): TGTGCCAGCAGCGTTTCCCTAGCGGTCGAGCAGTACTTC. Supplemented by reference TRBV2 and TRBJ2-7, the full variable domain reads EPEVTQTPSHQVTQMGQEVILRCVPISNHLYFYWYRQILGQKVEFLVSFYNNEISEKSEIFDDQFSVERPDGSNFTLKIRSTKLEDSAMYFCASSVSLAVEQYFGPGTRLTVT.

The chain employs TRBV5-1 and TRBJ1-2; 7 bases line up with TRBD1. The germline CDR1 and CDR2 sequences are SGHRS and YFSETQ. Germline trimming cut 3 bases from V and 4 bases from J; bases unmatched to any gene: 3. The CDR3 loop spans 13 amino acids. DNA of the CDR3: TGCGCCAGCAGCTGGGGACAGTCCTATGGCTACACCTTC. This codes for CASSWGQSYGYTF.

The gene calls are TRBV6-5 and TRBJ1-1; D is ambiguous. CDR3 length: 14 amino acids. CDR1 is MNHEY and CDR2 is SVGAGI in the germline V gene. V lost 0 bases to trimming and J lost 0 bases, with 5 bases between them. CDR3 in DNA: TGTGCCAGCAGTTACTCCCCAATGAACACTGAAGCTTTCTTT. Residues: CASSYSPMNTEAFF.

This clone was detected only a few times. The rearrangement uses TRBV6-6 and TRBJ2-6; D may be TRBD1 (10 bases). The CDR3 covers 22 residues. The ends were cut back, 5 bases at V and 0 bases at J, with 29 bases in the middle. Germline loops: CDR1 MNHNY, CDR2 SVGAGI (reference sequence). The CDR3 DNA follows: TGTGCCAGCAGTCCCAGCGGGGGGAGACAGGGGGCCGCCCGCTCTGGGGCCAACGTCCTGACTTTC. Translated: CASSPSGGRQGAARSGANVLTF.

The rearrangement links TRBV28 to TRBJ1-6; 7 bases are a match to TRBD1. The J segment lost 7 bases and the V segment lost 7 bases, leaving 10 bases of the junction unmatched. This CDR3 is 15 amino acids long. Germline V gives CDR1 MDHEN, CDR2 SYDVKM. The CDR3 bases are TGTGCCAGCAATCCAAGGGGGCCAGGGAATTCACCCCTCCACTTT. Encoded protein: CASNPRGPGNSPLHF.

The gene calls are TRBV28 and TRBJ2-2, with unresolved D. CDR3 length: 12 residues. From germline, CDR1 is MDHEN and CDR2 SYDVKM. The V end was cut by 1 base, the J end by 6 bases, with 3 bases between. CDR3 sequence: CASSLSSGELFF. The DNA for the CDR3 is TGTGCCAGCAGTTTATCTTCCGGGGAGCTGTTTTTT. Together with reference TRBV28 and TRBJ2-2, the CDR3 gives the full variable domain: DVKVTQSSRYLVKRTGEKVFLECVQDMDHENMFWYRQDPGLGLRLIYFSYDVKMKEKGDIPEGYSVSREKKERFSLILESASTNQTSMYLCASSLSSGELFFGEGSRLTVL.

V and J are TRBV10-3 and TRBJ1-1; the match to TRBD1 covers 8 bases. The CDR3 covers 15 residues. Germline V CDR1 and CDR2: ENHRY, SYGVKD. The V segment lost 7 bases and the J segment 3 bases; nucleotides outside the gene matches: 10. The CDR3 sequence: CAITRQGKGDTEAFF. The CDR3 coding sequence is TGTGCCATCACCAGACAGGGGAAGGGGGACACTGAAGCTTTCTTT.

CDR3 DNA: TGTGCCAGCAGCCAAGGTGGGGGAGGCGCCTATGGCTACACCTTC. Its protein is CASSQGGGGAYGYTF. The V call is TRBV6-5, the J call TRBJ1-2, with D perhaps TRBD1 (5 bases). Trimming took 6 bases from V and 4 from J, leaving 18 bases between them. Germline loops: CDR1 MNHEY, CDR2 SVGAGI. The length of the CDR3 is 15 residues.

This chain connects TRBV19 to TRBJ1-2; 7 bases agree with TRBD1. CDR1 and CDR2 from the germline V gene are LNHDA and SQIVND (reference sequence). The CDR3 has 15 residues. V lost 3 bases and J lost 2; bases outside the gene matches: 6. Written as DNA, the CDR3 is TGTGCCAGTAGTATTCTCATGGGACAGAACTATGGCTACACCTTC. This codes for CASSILMGQNYGYTF.

The chain carries TRBV5-1 and TRBJ1-1; TRBD1 agrees at 8 bases. V lost 7 bases to trimming and J lost 4 bases; unmatched junction nucleotides: 9. Germline lookup yields CDR1 SGHRS and CDR2 YFSETQ. This CDR3 is built from 14 residues. The CDR3 here is CASGTGGVGTEAFF. The CDR3 DNA sequence: TGCGCCAGCGGAACAGGGGGTGTTGGCACTGAAGCTTTCTTT.

This chain connects TRBV15 to TRBJ1-6, with 9 bases identical to TRBD1. From germline, CDR1 is LNHNV and CDR2 YYDKDF (reference sequence). This CDR3 is built from 14 residues. Trimming cost V 3 bases and J 8 bases; bases outside gene matches: 2. The CDR3 is CATSRRDRDSPLHF. CDR3 DNA sequence: TGTGCCACCAGCAGGAGGGACAGGGATTCACCCCTCCACTTT.

The chain has TRBV18 and TRBJ1-4; no reliable D call. Germline values: CDR1 KGHSH, CDR2 LQKENI. V lost 8 bases to trimming and J lost 4 bases, with 11 bases between them. There are 13 residues in the CDR3. CDR3 residues: CASQRALNEKLFF. The CDR3 DNA sequence: TGTGCCAGCCAGAGGGCTCTTAATGAAAAACTGTTTTTT.

This chain joins TRBV7-6 and TRBJ1-4; TRBD1 is a possible D gene (5 bases). V lost 5 bases and J 3 bases, leaving 10 bases between the germline ends. CDR1 is SGHVS and CDR2 is FNYEAQ in the germline V gene. CDR3 length equals 14 residues. CDR3 bases: TGTGCCAGCAGCCCGACAGCCTCTAATGAAAAACTGTTTTTT. This codes for CASSPTASNEKLFF.

V gene TRBV5-1 combines with J gene TRBJ2-3; 8 bases map to TRBD2. The CDR3 length is 14 residues. The V segment lost 7 bases and the J segment 8 bases; nucleotides outside the gene matches: 12. Looked up from germline, CDR1 is SGHRS and CDR2 is YFSETQ. The CDR3 reads CASAPGLVLGTQYF. The CDR3 DNA follows: TGCGCCAGCGCCCCGGGACTAGTGCTAGGTACGCAGTATTTT.

J is TRBJ2-6 and V is TRBV9; 9 nucleotides line up with TRBD1. V lost 5 bases to trimming and J lost 3 bases; unmatched junction nucleotides: 3. The CDR3 totals 15 residues. Germline V gives CDR1 SGDLS, CDR2 YYNGEE. CDR3 DNA: TGTGCCAGCAGTTACAGGGGGCGTGGGGCCAACGTCCTGACTTTC. Residues: CASSYRGRGANVLTF.

This rearrangement joins TRBV18 to TRBJ1-2; D is perhaps TRBD1 (6 bases). CDR3 size: 15 residues. Trimming removed 3 bases from V and 5 bases from J, with 16 bases in between. Germline V gene data show CDR1 as KGHSH and CDR2 as LQKENI. The CDR3 DNA reads TGTGCCAGCTCACCTCAGGACAGAAGTATGTATGGCTACACCTTC. Translation: CASSPQDRSMYGYTF. The full variable domain, rest sourced from reference TRBV18 and TRBJ1-2, is NAGVMQNPRHLVRRRGQEARLRCSPMKGHSHVYWYRQLPEEGLKFMVYLQKENIIDESGMPKERFSAEFPKEGPSILRIQQVVRGDSAAYFCASSPQDRSMYGYTFGSGTRLTVV.

The CDR3 sequence is CASSPESGTGKAFF. The CDR3 DNA follows: TGTGCCAGCAGCCCGGAGAGCGGGACAGGGAAAGCTTTCTTT. V usage is TRBV5-6 and J usage is TRBJ1-1; 9 nucleotides line up with TRBD1. CDR1 is SGHDT and CDR2 is YYEEEE in the germline V gene. The length of the CDR3 is 14 residues. The V and J ends lost 4 bases and 9 bases, in that order; junction bases with no gene match: 10.

The CDR3 reads CASIPIDSRDRGLEQYF. In nucleotides, the CDR3 is TGTGCCAGCATCCCCATAGACTCCCGGGACAGGGGGCTGGAGCAGTACTTC. The chain combines TRBV28 with TRBJ2-7; TRBD1 aligns across 12 bases. J lost 7 bases, V lost 7 bases, and 17 bases had no gene match. CDR3 length: 17 residues. Germline V gives CDR1 MDHEN, CDR2 SYDVKM. Full variable domain (rest looked up from reference TRBV28 and TRBJ2-7): DVKVTQSSRYLVKRTGEKVFLECVQDMDHENMFWYRQDPGLGLRLIYFSYDVKMKEKGDIPEGYSVSREKKERFSLILESASTNQTSMYLCASIPIDSRDRGLEQYFGPGTRLTVT.

The chain employs TRBV24-1 and TRBJ1-4; TRBD1 matches 7 bases. The J segment lost 8 bases and the V segment lost 3 bases, leaving 5 bases of the junction unmatched. Germline V gene data show CDR1 as KGHDR and CDR2 as SFDVKD. The CDR3 covers 14 residues. The CDR3 protein is CATSDTGVGEKLFF. The CDR3 DNA reads as TGTGCCACCAGTGATACAGGGGTAGGCGAAAAACTGTTTTTT.

A few counts support this clone. The V and J genes are TRBV29-1 and TRBJ1-1, with D perhaps TRBD1 (5 bases). V gave up 6 bases and J gave up 2 bases, with 16 bases separating them. In germline, CDR1 is SQVTM, CDR2 ANQGSEA. The CDR3 consists of 14 residues. The CDR3 reads CSVAGYSINTEAFF. The CDR3 DNA sequence: TGCAGCGTCGCAGGGTACTCGATAAACACTGAAGCTTTCTTT.

This chain connects TRBV5-4 to TRBJ2-7; D is perhaps TRBD1 (6 bases). Germline V gene data show CDR1 as SGHNT and CDR2 as YYREEE (reference sequence). This CDR3 contains 14 residues. V was shortened by 1 base and J by 0 bases, with 8 bases between the two germline ends. The CDR3 loop reads CASSLTRGSYEQYF. For the CDR3, the DNA is TGTGCCAGCAGCTTGACCAGGGGCTCCTACGAGCAGTACTTC.

The chain is built from TRBV7-9 and TRBJ1-2; 8 bases are shared with TRBD1. The CDR3 length is 16 residues. Germline V CDR1 and CDR2: SEHNR, FQNEAQ (reference sequence). Germline trimming cut 6 bases from V and 0 bases from J; bases unmatched to any gene: 9. The CDR3, as DNA: TGTGCCAGCAGTCTCCTCACAGGGGGAGCTAACTATGGCTACACCTTC. Its protein product is CASSLLTGGANYGYTF.

The genes are TRBV5-1 and TRBJ1-4, with TRBD1 identical over 10 bases. The germline CDR1 and CDR2 sequences are SGHRS and YFSETQ. The trim removed 4 bases at V and 7 bases at J, leaving 10 bases unmatched. CDR3 size: 16 residues. The CDR3 spells CASSAGTGAPGEKLFF. The DNA for the CDR3 is TGCGCCAGCAGCGCGGGGACAGGGGCTCCGGGTGAAAAACTGTTTTTT.

The chain combines TRBV14 with TRBJ2-3; D is undetermined. V was shortened by 1 base and J by 3 bases, with 8 bases between the two germline ends. This CDR3 has 14 amino acids. CDR1 SGHDN and CDR2 FVKESK come from the germline V gene. This chain's CDR3 is CASSQGWRTDTQYF. The CDR3 DNA sequence: TGTGCCAGCAGCCAAGGATGGCGGACAGATACGCAGTATTTT.

The gene calls are TRBV30 and TRBJ2-2; tentative D call: TRBD1 (5 bases). Trimming pared 5 bases from V and 3 bases from J, leaving 13 bases between. CDR1 and CDR2 from the germline V gene are GTSNPN and SVGIG (reference sequence). There are 14 residues in the CDR3. CDR3 sequence: CAWGRAVYTGELFF. CDR3 sequence (DNA): TGTGCCTGGGGCAGGGCGGTATACACCGGGGAGCTGTTTTTT. Based on the CDR3 plus reference TRBV30 and TRBJ2-2, the full variable domain is SQTIHQWPATLVQPVGSPLSLECTVEGTSNPNLYWYRQAAGRGLQLLFYSVGIGQISSEVPQNLSASRPQDRQFILSSKKLLLSDSGFYLCAWGRAVYTGELFFGEGSRLTVL.

This chain connects TRBV14 to TRBJ1-5; D is ambiguous. Germline V gene lookup returns CDR1 SGHDN and CDR2 FVKESK. Between the trimmed V and J ends, which lost 0 bases and 6 bases, there was a span of 6 bases. This CDR3 region has 13 residues. The CDR3 coding sequence is TGTGCCAGCAGCCAAGACTACGGTCAGCCCCAGCATTTT. As protein: CASSQDYGQPQHF.

The gene calls are TRBV7-3 and TRBJ2-1, with TRBD2 as a possible D gene (6 bases). Trimming removed 5 bases at V and 3 bases at J, with 11 bases between. Germline-derived CDR1 and CDR2 are SGHTA and FQGTGA. CDR3 length: 14 residues. This CDR3 is CASSPGLLYNEQFF. CDR3 bases: TGTGCCAGCAGCCCGGGACTCCTCTACAATGAGCAGTTCTTC.

This rearrangement joins TRBV19 to TRBJ2-7, with D tentatively TRBD1 (6 bases). The CDR3 has 14 residues. Trimming stripped 5 bases from V and 1 base from J, with 12 bases between. Looked up from germline, CDR1 is LNHDA and CDR2 is SQIVND (reference sequence). The CDR3 region is CASSGDTRSYEQYV. DNA for the CDR3: TGTGCCAGTAGTGGGGACACACGGTCCTACGAGCAGTACGTC.